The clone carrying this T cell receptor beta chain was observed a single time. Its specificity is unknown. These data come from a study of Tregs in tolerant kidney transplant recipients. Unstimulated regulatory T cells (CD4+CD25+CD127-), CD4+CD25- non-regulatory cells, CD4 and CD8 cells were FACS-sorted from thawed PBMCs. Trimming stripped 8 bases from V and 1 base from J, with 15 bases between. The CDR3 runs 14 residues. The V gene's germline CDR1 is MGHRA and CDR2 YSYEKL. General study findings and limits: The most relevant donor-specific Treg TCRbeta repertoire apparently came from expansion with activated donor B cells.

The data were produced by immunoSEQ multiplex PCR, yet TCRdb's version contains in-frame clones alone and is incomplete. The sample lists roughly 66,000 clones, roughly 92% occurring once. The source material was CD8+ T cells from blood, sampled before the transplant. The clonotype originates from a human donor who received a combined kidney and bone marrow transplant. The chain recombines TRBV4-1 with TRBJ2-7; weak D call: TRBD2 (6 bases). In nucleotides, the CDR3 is TGCGCCAGCCGCTCGACGGAGGGTTCCTACGAGCAGTACTTC. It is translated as CASRSTEGSYEQYF.